A selection of T cell receptor beta chains follows, all from one sample in a study of control samples from healthy donors and cancer patients. The data were produced by immunoSEQ multiplex PCR, yet TCRdb's version contains in-frame clones alone and is incomplete. The profile shows 55,000 to 65,000 clones, approximately 87% of them singletons. Input material: PBMCs. Every receptor here comes from a woman in her sixties or seventies with lung cancer. Each CDR3 is given with its conserved first and last residue. A D gene is named only where the DNA matches it firmly. Where a row states a size, it is once, few, many or the class of an expanded clone; other rows omit it.

CDR3 length	clone size	V gene	D gene	J gene	CDR3 DNA	CDR3 protein
15	NA	TRBV25-1	TRBD1	TRBJ2-7	TGTGCCAGCAGTGCCGGGGACAGGACTATGTACGAGCAGTACTTC	CASSAGDRTMYEQYF
13	NA	TRBV29-1	NA	TRBJ1-2	TGCAGCGTTGCGACACCCAACCGTGAGGGCTACACCTTC	CSVATPNREGYTF
15	NA	TRBV12-1	NA	TRBJ1-4	TGTGCCAGCAGCTCCTGGGACCGTCCCAATGAAAAACTGTTTTTT	CASSSWDRPNEKLFF
13	NA	TRBV5-6	TRBD1	TRBJ1-1	TGTGCCAGCAGCTCCGGAGGGGACAGGGAAGCTTTCTTT	CASSSGGDREAFF
16	NA	TRBV18	NA	TRBJ2-2	TGTGCCAGCTCACAAACAATACCGAGAAACACCGGGGAGCTGTTTTTT	CASSQTIPRNTGELFF
16	NA	TRBV4-2	NA	TRBJ2-7	TGTGCCAGCAGCCAAGATGGACGGGGTCTTACCTACGAGCAGTACTTC	CASSQDGRGLTYEQYF
15	once	TRBV18	TRBD1	TRBJ2-5	TGTGCCAGCTCACCCCCTCGGACAGGGATAGAGACCCAGTACTTC	CASSPPRTGIETQYF
16	NA	TRBV27	TRBD1	TRBJ1-2	TGTGCCAGCAGTCCAAAAACCGGGACAGGGGGCCTTGGCTACACCTTC	CASSPKTGTGGLGYTF
15	NA	TRBV2	NA	TRBJ2-2	TGTGCCAGCAGTTCGGGACAAACGAACACCGGGGAGCTGTTTTTT	CASSSGQTNTGELFF
14	few	TRBV5-1	NA	TRBJ2-3	TGCGCCAGCAGCTTGGAAGGCCAATCCGATACGCAGTATTTT	CASSLEGQSDTQYF
17	NA	TRBV21-1	NA	TRBJ2-2	TGTGCCAGCACCCCGGGTCTAGCGGAAGCGAACACCGGGGAGCTGTTTTTT	CASTPGLAEANTGELFF
12	NA	TRBV3-1/TRBV3-2	NA	TRBJ1-1	TGTGCCAGCAGCACAGGCTTCACTGAAGCTTTCTTT	CASSTGFTEAFF
13	NA	TRBV4-2	NA	TRBJ2-1	TGTGCCAGCAGCCCACAGGAACAGGGTTGGCAGTTCTTC	CASSPQEQGWQFF
13	NA	TRBV4-1	NA	TRBJ2-5	TGCGCCAGCAGCCAAGATAGTGGGTGGGCCCAGTACTTC	CASSQDSGWAQYF
13	NA	TRBV11-2	NA	TRBJ1-1	TGTGCCAGCAGCTCCGCAACGAACACTGAAGCTTTCTTT	CASSSATNTEAFF
14	NA	TRBV6-5	TRBD1	TRBJ1-4	TGTGCCAGCAGTTACGGGACAGGGGGTGAAAAACTGTTTTTT	CASSYGTGGEKLFF
14	NA	TRBV10-3	NA	TRBJ1-1	TGTGCCATCAGTGAGTCGGGCTCTTCCACTGAAGCTTTCTTT	CAISESGSSTEAFF
13	NA	TRBV28	NA	TRBJ1-6	TGTGCCAGCAGTTTATTCGCCCATCCACCCCTCCACTTT	CASSLFAHPPLHF
15	once	TRBV7-3	TRBD1	TRBJ2-2	TGTGCCAGCAGCCTGAGGACAGGGGGCACCGGGGAGCTGTTTTTT	CASSLRTGGTGELFF
15	NA	TRBV5-1	NA	TRBJ1-4	TGCGCCAGCAGCTTAGCGACTCAAAGAAATGAAAAACTGTTTTTT	CASSLATQRNEKLFF
16	NA	TRBV5-1	TRBD2	TRBJ2-3	TGCGCCAGCAGCTTGGAAGGGCGGGGGTTCTCAGATACGCAGTATTTT	CASSLEGRGFSDTQYF
15	NA	TRBV5-1	NA	TRBJ2-3	TGCGCCAGCAGCTTGTGGGGGGTTAGCACAGATACGCAGTATTTT	CASSLWGVSTDTQYF
14	NA	TRBV19	NA	TRBJ1-1	TGTGCCAGTAAGAGGGGGGGTCTGAACACTGAAGCTTTCTTT	CASKRGGLNTEAFF
14	NA	TRBV7-9	TRBD1	TRBJ1-1	TGTGCCAGCAGCCTTGGACAGGCGAACACTGAAGCTTTCTTT	CASSLGQANTEAFF
13	NA	TRBV2	NA	TRBJ2-3	TGTGCCACCTCCGCTGGGGGCGCAGATACGCAGTATTTT	CATSAGGADTQYF
15	once	TRBV9	TRBD1	TRBJ1-3	TGTGCCAGCAGCGTACAGGGGGAGTTCGGAAACACCATATATTTT	CASSVQGEFGNTIYF
14	NA	TRBV19	TRBD2	TRBJ2-1	TGTGCCAGTGGTAAAAGCGGGAGGGTCGATGAGCAGTTCTTC	CASGKSGRVDEQFF
15	NA	TRBV5-8	TRBD1	TRBJ1-3	TGTGCCAGCAGCTTGGCCAGGGGGTCTGGAAACACCATATATTTT	CASSLARGSGNTIYF
17	NA	TRBV2	TRBD1	TRBJ2-6	TGTGCCAGCAGTGAAGTGACAGGGGCGACTGGGGCCAACGTCCTGACTTTC	CASSEVTGATGANVLTF
14	NA	TRBV7-2	NA	TRBJ2-7	TGTGCCAGCAGCTTCATCTCACAGGATTACGAGCAGTACTTC	CASSFISQDYEQYF
13	NA	TRBV12-3/TRBV12-4	TRBD1	TRBJ2-1	TGTGCCAGCAGTTTAGCGCAGGGGGCGAAGCAGTTCTTC	CASSLAQGAKQFF
14	NA	TRBV15	NA	TRBJ2-7	TGTGCCACCAGCAGAGATAAAAGCTCCTACGAGCAGTACTTC	CATSRDKSSYEQYF
14	NA	TRBV29-1	NA	TRBJ2-1	TGCAGCGTAACAGGAGAGCCAAACTACAATGAGCAGTTCTTC	CSVTGEPNYNEQFF
12	NA	TRBV29-1	NA	TRBJ2-5	TGCAGCGTTCGACATACGGGAGAGACCCAGTACTTC	CSVRHTGETQYF
15	NA	TRBV25-1	TRBD1	TRBJ1-1	TGTGCCAGCAGTGACCCCAGACAGGGGGACACTGAAGCTTTCTTT	CASSDPRQGDTEAFF
14	NA	TRBV2	NA	TRBJ2-7	TGTGCCAGCAGCGTACAGGGTCAGGGCTCCGAGCAGTACTTC	CASSVQGQGSEQYF
14	NA	TRBV7-6	NA	TRBJ2-2	TGTGCCAGCAGCTTACTAGCGCGCACCGGGGAGCTGTTTTTT	CASSLLARTGELFF
14	NA	TRBV28	NA	TRBJ1-1	TGTGCCAGCAGCCCCTCGGCACCTGTGGGGGAAGCTTTCTTT	CASSPSAPVGEAFF
14	few	TRBV10-3	NA	TRBJ1-1	TGTGCCATCAGTGATTATGGGGGCGAGACTGAAGCTTTCTTT	CAISDYGGETEAFF
13	NA	TRBV7-3	TRBD1	TRBJ1-1	TGTGCCAGCAGCACCGGGACAGGGGAACGAGCTTTCTTT	CASSTGTGERAFF
11	NA	TRBV20-1	NA	TRBJ2-1	TGCAGTGCTAGCCGCTACAATGAGCAGTTCTTC	CSASRYNEQFF
14	NA	TRBV6-5	TRBD2	TRBJ2-1	TGTGCCAGTATACTAGCGGGAGCGTACAATGAGCAGTTCTTC	CASILAGAYNEQFF
13	NA	TRBV4-1	NA	TRBJ1-5	TGCGCCAGCAGCCAAGAGGATTACGGTGCCCAGCATTTT	CASSQEDYGAQHF
13	NA	TRBV5-1	NA	TRBJ2-7	TGCGCCAGCTCAAACGCAGGTAGCTACGAGCAGTACTTC	CASSNAGSYEQYF
20	NA	TRBV5-5	NA	TRBJ1-2	TGTGCCAGCAGCTTTGGTGGGGCGCCATCACTTACTCGCCCTAACTATGGCTACACCTTC	CASSFGGAPSLTRPNYGYTF
17	NA	TRBV10-3	TRBD1	TRBJ1-4	TGTGCCATCAGTGACCCGGACAGGGGGGATATAAGGGAAAAACTGTTTTTT	CAISDPDRGDIREKLFF
13	NA	TRBV7-3	NA	TRBJ2-1	TGTGCCAGCAGCTCCCAAGGCAGTTCGTCGCAGTTCTTC	CASSSQGSSSQFF
14	NA	TRBV5-1	NA	TRBJ1-1	TGCGCCAGCAGCTTGCAGGGAGCGTACACTGAAGCTTTCTTT	CASSLQGAYTEAFF
15	NA	TRBV9	TRBD1	TRBJ2-1	TGTGCCAGCAGCGTAGAGGGACAGGGTTCGAATGAGCAGTTCTTC	CASSVEGQGSNEQFF
15	NA	TRBV7-2	TRBD1	TRBJ2-2	TGTGCCAGCAGCTGGAGGGGACAGGGGAGCGGGGAGCTGTTTTTT	CASSWRGQGSGELFF
16	few	TRBV7-3	TRBD2	TRBJ2-5	TGTGCCAGCAGCTTAGGGGCTAGCGGGGGGGGTGAGACCCAGTACTTC	CASSLGASGGGETQYF
15	NA	TRBV2	TRBD1	TRBJ2-7	TGTGCCAGCAGTGAAGAAGGGACAGGGAACAACGAGCAGTACTTC	CASSEEGTGNNEQYF
15	NA	TRBV2	NA	TRBJ2-1	TGTGCCAGCAGTGAACAGACGGGCTCCTACAATGAGCAGTTCTTC	CASSEQTGSYNEQFF
14	once	TRBV11-3	NA	TRBJ1-1	TGTGCCAGCAGCTTTTCCGGACCGAACACTGAAGCTTTCTTT	CASSFSGPNTEAFF